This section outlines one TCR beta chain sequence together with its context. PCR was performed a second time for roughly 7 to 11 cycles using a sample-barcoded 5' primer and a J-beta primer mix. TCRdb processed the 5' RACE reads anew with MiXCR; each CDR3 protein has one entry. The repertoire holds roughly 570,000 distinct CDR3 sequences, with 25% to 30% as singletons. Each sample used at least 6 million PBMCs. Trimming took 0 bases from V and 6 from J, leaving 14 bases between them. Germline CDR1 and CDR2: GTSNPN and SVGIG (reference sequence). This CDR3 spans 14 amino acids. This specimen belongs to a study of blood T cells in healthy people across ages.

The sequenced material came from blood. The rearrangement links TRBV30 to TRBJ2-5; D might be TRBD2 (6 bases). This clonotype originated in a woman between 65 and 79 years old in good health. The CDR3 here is CAWSVSWGGKTQYF. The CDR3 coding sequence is TGTGCCTGGAGTGTCAGTTGGGGCGGGAAGACCCAGTACTTC.